The clone carrying this TCR beta chain has at least ten counts. This entry is derived from a study of identical twins. In TCRdb, the 5' RACE reads were re-called with MiXCR into one record per CDR3 protein. The table has approximately 410,000 distinct CDR3 sequences, under 20% seen once. The germline V and J ends were trimmed by 0 bases and 4 bases, with 5 bases remaining between them. The germline CDR1 and CDR2 sequences are SGHRS and YFSETQ. This CDR3 contains 13 residues. This chain links TRBV5-1 with TRBJ2-1; D might be TRBD1 (5 bases). Sequences were obtained from naive T cells sorted from blood. The receptor's source is a man aged 50 to 59 in good health. The DNA of the CDR3 is TGCGCCAGCAGCTTGGGACAGTACAATGAGCAGTTCTTC. It is translated as CASSLGQYNEQFF. The whole variable domain, remainder taken from reference TRBV5-1 and TRBJ2-1, is KAGVTQTPRYLIKTRGQQVTLSCSPISGHRSVSWYQQTPGQGLQFLFEYFSETQRNKGNFPGRFSGRQFSNSRSEMNVSTLELGDSALYLCASSLGQYNEQFFGPGTRLTVL.